This T cell receptor beta chain is from a study of T cells expressing NK-cell markers. Overall study: TCR beta repertoires came from sorted CD3+CD56+NKG2C+, CD3+CD56+NKG2C- and CD3+CD56-NKG2C+ T cells.

Concerning this clonotype: Its antigen is as yet unknown.

Points from the study as a whole: One observes that, in a few donors, these clonotypes were also the leading ones within the CD3+CD56-NKG2C+ fraction. As a fraction of CD8+ T cells, dominant NKG2C+ clonotypes reached roughly 1.0-7.5% in more than five donors.

In generating TCR beta cDNA, 5'RACE template switching with UMIs was used. TCRdb re-called the 5' RACE reads, yielding one record per CDR3 amino acid sequence without DNA. The sample's table shows fewer than 550,000 distinct CDR3 sequences. The germline CDR1 and CDR2 sequences are SGHVT and SQSDAQ. The CDR3 length is 15 residues. The source of this sequence is a woman between 50 and 59 years old in good health. The chain recombines TRBV7-4 with TRBJ2-4. The sample consisted of blood T cells: a sorted CD56 or NKG2C T cell subset, CD4+ or CD8+ T cells, or bulk PBMC T cells (not recorded which). CDR3 loop: CASSLCATAKNIQYF.